This entry features one TCR beta chain sequence. The sample has other DNA sequences that encode this CDR3 too. The data derive from a study of blood T cell repertoires in COVID-19. Background on the study: Nucleic acid was either cDNA or gDNA, and it came from T cells, B-cell-depleted T cells, or PBMCs.

The CDR3 sequence is 15 residues long. Germline CDR1 is SGHRS and CDR2 is YFSETQ. Trimming took 0 bases from V and 2 from J; bases not matched to a gene: 4. Using immunoSEQ multiplex PCR, the repertoire was profiled, and TCRdb retains in-frame clones only, with some absent. This sample has around 280,000 clones; around 91% occur once, and the top ten carry less than 2%. The chain carries TRBV5-1 and TRBJ2-5, with 7 positions matching TRBD2. The receptor was derived from a woman between 18 and 29 years old with acute COVID-19. The specimen was PBMCs or T cells enriched from blood (not recorded which). CDR3 in amino acids: CASSLGGTTQETQYF. CDR3 bases: TGCGCCAGCAGCTTGGGGGGGACTACGCAAGAGACCCAGTACTTC.